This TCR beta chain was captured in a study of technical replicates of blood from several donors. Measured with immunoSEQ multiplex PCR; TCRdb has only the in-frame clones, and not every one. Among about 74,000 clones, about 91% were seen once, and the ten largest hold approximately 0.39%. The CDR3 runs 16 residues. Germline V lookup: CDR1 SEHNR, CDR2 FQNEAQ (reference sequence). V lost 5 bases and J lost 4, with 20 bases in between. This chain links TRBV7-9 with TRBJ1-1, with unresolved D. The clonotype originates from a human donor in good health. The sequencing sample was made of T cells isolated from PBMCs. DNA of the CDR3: TGTGCCAGCAGCCCCCGGGTCGAATTCAGAAGCACTGAAGCTTTCTTT. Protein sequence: CASSPRVEFRSTEAFF.